This T cell receptor beta chain is drawn from a study of low-dose radiotherapy and immunotherapy resistance in tumors. Study at large: A total of 6.5 Gy was given to Cohort 1 as 0.5 Gy per fraction every 2 weeks. Intravenous administration to patients comprised nivolumab at 240 mg every two weeks and ipilimumab at 1 mg/kg every six weeks. Treatment included intravenous cyclophosphamide dosed at 200 mg/m2 every two weeks, one day before radiation and immunotherapy.

TRAV- and TRBV-specific primers were used for first-strand cDNA, which covered alpha and beta chains. Amplification, which lasted 15 to 20 PCR cycles, used a constant-region primer and V-primer adapter to amplify TCRs. In vitro transcription was used to amplify the isolated mRNA. In TCRdb, the reads were re-called with MiXCR into one record per CDR3 protein. The sample has tens of thousands of distinct CDR3 sequences, roughly 24% seen once. This clonotype was counted ten times or more. The length of the CDR3 is 16 residues. CDR1 and CDR2 (germline): MGHRA, YSYEKL. V dropped 4 bases and J dropped 4; count of bases not matched to a gene: 3. Time point given: before trial treatment.

The gene calls are TRBV4-1 and TRBJ2-2; 13 bases line up with TRBD2. The receptor was derived from a male donor with prostate cancer. The specimen comprised PBMCs, sampled before treatment. For the CDR3, the DNA is TGCGCCAGCAGCCTGACTAGCGGGAGGTTCACCGGGGAGCTGTTTTTT. Residues: CASSLTSGRFTGELFF.